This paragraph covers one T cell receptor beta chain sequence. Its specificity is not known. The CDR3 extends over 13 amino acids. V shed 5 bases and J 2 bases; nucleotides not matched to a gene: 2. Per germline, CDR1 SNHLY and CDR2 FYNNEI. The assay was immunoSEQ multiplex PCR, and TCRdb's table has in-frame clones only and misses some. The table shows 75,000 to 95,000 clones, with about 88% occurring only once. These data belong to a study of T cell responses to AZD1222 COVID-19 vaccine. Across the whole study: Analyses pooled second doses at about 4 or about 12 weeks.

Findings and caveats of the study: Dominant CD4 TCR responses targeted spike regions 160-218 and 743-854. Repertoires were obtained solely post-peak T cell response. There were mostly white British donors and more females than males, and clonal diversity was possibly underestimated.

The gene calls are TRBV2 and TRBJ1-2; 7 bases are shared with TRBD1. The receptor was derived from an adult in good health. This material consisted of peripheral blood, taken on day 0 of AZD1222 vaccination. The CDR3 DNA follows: TGTGCCAGCAGTCCGACAGGGAACTATGGCTACACCTTC. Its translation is CASSPTGNYGYTF.